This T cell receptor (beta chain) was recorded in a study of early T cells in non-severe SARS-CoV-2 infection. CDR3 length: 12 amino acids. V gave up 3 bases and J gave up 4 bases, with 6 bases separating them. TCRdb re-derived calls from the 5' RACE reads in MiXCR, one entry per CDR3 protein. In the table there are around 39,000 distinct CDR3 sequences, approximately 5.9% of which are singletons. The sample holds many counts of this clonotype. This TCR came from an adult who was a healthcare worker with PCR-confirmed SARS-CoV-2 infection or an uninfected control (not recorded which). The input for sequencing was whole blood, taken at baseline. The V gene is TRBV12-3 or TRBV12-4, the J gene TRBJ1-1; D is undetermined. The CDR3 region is CASSLNPTEAFF. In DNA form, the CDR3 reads TGTGCCAGCAGTTTGAATCCCACTGAAGCTTTCTTT.